One and the same sample provided the 32 T cell receptor beta chains below, sequenced in a study of EBV T-cell therapy then PD-1 blockade in nasopharyngeal carcinoma. Their antigens remain unidentified. Clones were sequenced by immunoSEQ multiplex PCR, and TCRdb holds only the in-frame ones, with some missing. The sample contains about 21,000 clones, about 80% of which appear only once. Time point meaning: 266 days after commencement of treatment, after nivolumab therapy. Treatment noted: AdE1-LMPpoly-expanded autologous EBV-specific T-cell therapy followed by anti-PD-1 nivolumab. Sample: CD8+ T cells from blood, taken around day 240 from a patient whose treatment included autologous EBV-specific T cells and nivolumab. The source is a middle-aged man with nasopharyngeal carcinoma.

CDR3 sequence (DNA): TGTGCCAGCAGTTACGGGACAGGGAGGGCACCCCTCCACTTT. Encoded protein: CASSYGTGRAPLHF. The chain has TRBV6-6 and TRBJ1-6, with 9 bases identical to TRBD1. Per germline, CDR1 MNHNY and CDR2 SVGAGI (reference sequence). The CDR3 has 14 residues. Trimming at V came to 2 bases and at J to 11 bases, leaving 4 bases not matched to a gene.

The table lists this clone with a few counts. V and J are TRBV6-4 and TRBJ2-1; D is perhaps TRBD1 or TRBD2 (6 bases each). Deletions cut 8 bases from V and 5 bases from J, with 19 bases between. The length of the CDR3 is 15 residues. In germline, CDR1 is MRHNA, CDR2 SNTAGT. DNA of the CDR3: TGTGCCAGCCGGGTGGCAGTGGGGGGCCACAATGAGCAGTTCTTC. This gives the protein CASRVAVGGHNEQFF.

The chain joins TRBV7-9 to TRBJ2-2; no firm D call. V lost 7 bases, J lost 3 bases, and 12 bases lay in between. This CDR3 has 14 residues. Germline CDR1 SEHNR, CDR2 FQNEAQ (reference sequence). CDR3 amino acids: CASKPDTYTGELFF. Here the CDR3 DNA reads TGTGCCAGCAAGCCCGACACGTACACCGGGGAGCTGTTTTTT.

The rearrangement joins TRBV6-2 or TRBV6-3 to TRBJ2-7; no clear D gene. V shed 2 bases and J shed 4 bases, with 9 bases lying between them. CDR1 is MNHEY and CDR2 is SVGEGT in the germline V gene. The CDR3 is made up of 13 amino acids. This chain's CDR3 is CASSYGRAYEQYF. CDR3 DNA sequence: TGTGCCAGCAGTTACGGTAGGGCGTACGAGCAGTACTTC.

The gene calls are TRBV28 and TRBJ1-1; the match to TRBD1 covers 10 bases. This CDR3 has 15 residues. The J segment lost 1 base and the V segment lost 4 bases, leaving 3 bases of the junction unmatched. Germline CDR1 reads MDHEN; CDR2 reads SYDVKM. CDR3 in amino acids: CASSWGDRGNTEAFF. The CDR3 bases are TGTGCCAGCAGTTGGGGGGACAGGGGGAACACTGAAGCTTTCTTT.

The V and J genes are TRBV4-3 and TRBJ2-3; 9 bases match TRBD2. V lost 4 bases, J lost 3 bases, and 5 bases stayed unmatched. The CDR3 totals 15 residues. Looked up from germline, CDR1 is LGHNA and CDR2 is YSLEER. The CDR3 is CASSPRLAETDTQYF. The CDR3 DNA reads as TGCGCCAGCAGCCCTCGACTAGCGGAAACAGATACGCAGTATTTT.

The genes are TRBV27 and TRBJ2-1, with TRBD1 matching over 9 bases. The length of the CDR3 is 18 residues. The ends lost 3 bases at V and 4 bases at J; junction bases unmatched: 13. Per germline, CDR1 MNHEY and CDR2 SMNVEV (reference sequence). CDR3: CASSFPFLDRGNYNEQFF. For the CDR3, the DNA is TGTGCCAGCAGTTTTCCCTTCCTGGACAGGGGAAATTACAATGAGCAGTTCTTC.

The genes are TRBV5-1 and TRBJ1-2; D is uncertain. Germline V gene sequence: CDR1 SGHRS, CDR2 YFSETQ. Trimming pared 0 bases from V and 4 bases from J, leaving 4 bases between. This CDR3 contains 12 residues. The CDR3 loop is CASSLEGYGYTF. DNA of the CDR3: TGCGCCAGCAGCTTGGAAGGCTATGGCTACACCTTC. Using reference TRBV5-1 and TRBJ1-2 for the parts outside the CDR3, the full variable domain is KAGVTQTPRYLIKTRGQQVTLSCSPISGHRSVSWYQQTPGQGLQFLFEYFSETQRNKGNFPGRFSGRQFSNSRSEMNVSTLELGDSALYLCASSLEGYGYTFGSGTRLTVV.

This rearrangement joins TRBV4-2 to TRBJ1-1; 8 nucleotides line up with TRBD1. Germline assignment: CDR1 LGHNA and CDR2 YNFKEQ. CDR3 length: 12 residues. Unmatched junction bases numbered 2, after V lost 7 bases and J lost 4 bases. CDR3 residues: CASNDRGTEAFF. CDR3 nucleotides: TGTGCCAGCAACGACAGGGGCACTGAAGCTTTCTTT.

The J gene is TRBJ1-1, the V gene TRBV6-1; no clear D. CDR1 is MNHNS and CDR2 is SASEGT in the germline V gene. There are 10 residues in the CDR3. The ends were cut back, 7 bases at V and 11 bases at J, with 11 bases in the middle. The CDR3 here is CASNPLPAFF. The CDR3 bases are TGTGCCAGCAACCCTTTACCTGCTTTCTTT.

The V and J genes are TRBV5-4 and TRBJ2-7; possible D gene TRBD1, 5 bases. The CDR3 extends over 14 amino acids. V lost 0 bases to trimming and J lost 3 bases, with 10 bases between them. Per germline, CDR1 SGHNT and CDR2 YYREEE (reference sequence). The CDR3 nucleotides read TGTGCCAGCAGCTTGGCCGACAGCCGCTACGAGCAGTACTTC. Translation: CASSLADSRYEQYF.

The genes are TRBV6-2 or TRBV6-3 and TRBJ2-3; maybe TRBD2 (5 bases). In germline, CDR1 is MNHEY, CDR2 SVGEGT. The CDR3 is 15 residues long. Between the trimmed V and J ends, which lost 5 bases and 5 bases, there was a span of 17 bases. CDR3 region: CASSGLRSAGDTQYF. The CDR3 DNA is TGTGCCAGCAGTGGCCTCCGGAGCGCGGGAGATACGCAGTATTTT.

The chain links TRBV9 to TRBJ1-2, with 8 bases identical to TRBD1. The CDR3 is 14 residues long. In germline, CDR1 is SGDLS, CDR2 YYNGEE. V shed 6 bases, J shed 6 bases, and the junction held 10 bases outside the gene matches. The CDR3 spells CASTEPGGADGYTF. The DNA for the CDR3 is TGTGCCAGCACCGAACCAGGGGGCGCGGATGGCTACACCTTC.

The chain combines TRBV7-2 with TRBJ2-1; 8 nucleotides agree with TRBD1. The junction had 6 bases not matched to a gene; V was cut back by 1 base and J by 1 base. The CDR3 is made up of 17 amino acids. CDR1 SGHTA and CDR2 FQGNSA come from the germline V gene. CDR3 DNA sequence: TGTGCCAGCAGCTTAGGTCAGGGGGCGGGGTCCTACAATGAGCAGTTCTTC. Residues: CASSLGQGAGSYNEQFF.

The chain uses TRBV6-5 and TRBJ2-1, with D possibly matching TRBD2 (6 bases). There are 15 residues in the CDR3. Germline CDR1 MNHEY, CDR2 SVGAGI. Trimming shortened V by 2 bases and J by 2 bases, and 10 bases separated the two germline ends. The chain's CDR3 is CASSYGLAPYNEQFF. The CDR3 coding sequence is TGTGCCAGCAGTTACGGCCTAGCGCCCTACAATGAGCAGTTCTTC.

This sequence joins TRBV5-8 and TRBJ2-7; the D is unclear. Looked up from germline, CDR1 is SGHTS and CDR2 is YDEGEE. With 0 bases removed from V and 7 bases from J, the gap between germline ends came to 11 bases. CDR3 length equals 13 residues. CDR3 amino acids: CASSLEEMGEQYF. Here the CDR3 DNA reads TGTGCCAGCAGCTTGGAGGAGATGGGGGAGCAGTACTTC.

The chain combines TRBV7-8 with TRBJ1-5, with D maybe TRBD1 (6 bases). Per the germline V gene, CDR1 is SGHVS and CDR2 is FQNEAQ. Between the trimmed V and J ends, which lost 1 base and 9 bases, there was a span of 13 bases. The CDR3 extends over 14 amino acids. CDR3: CASSLEEGGRPQHF. CDR3 DNA sequence: TGTGCCAGCAGCTTAGAAGAGGGGGGGCGGCCCCAGCATTTT.

This clone has only a few counts. The rearrangement uses TRBV6-4 and TRBJ2-1, with TRBD2 matching 12 bases. Trimming took 3 bases from V and 7 from J; bases not matched to a gene: 1. Germline V gene data show CDR1 as MRHNA and CDR2 as SNTAGT. The CDR3 runs 14 residues. CDR3 in DNA: TGTGCCAGCAGTGAGACTAGCGGGGGTAATGAGCAGTTCTTC. Translated: CASSETSGGNEQFF.

The chain employs TRBV9 and TRBJ2-3; the D is unclear. The CDR3 contains 14 residues. CDR1 is SGDLS, CDR2 YYNGEE, per germline. V lost 0 bases and J lost 5, with 10 bases in between. The CDR3 is CASSVGFVEDTQYF. Written as DNA, the CDR3 is TGTGCCAGCAGCGTAGGTTTTGTTGAAGATACGCAGTATTTT.

This clone was counted only a few times. V and J are TRBV7-9 and TRBJ2-3, with unresolved D. Trimming left V 5 bases short and J 2 bases short, with 11 bases between. This CDR3 contains 14 residues. The germline CDR1 and CDR2 sequences are SEHNR and FQNEAQ (reference sequence). This CDR3 reads CASSEGPYTDTQYF. The DNA for the CDR3 is TGTGCCAGCAGCGAAGGCCCCTACACAGATACGCAGTATTTT.

V and J are TRBV4-2 and TRBJ2-2; 9 bases match TRBD2. After removal of 4 bases from V and 4 bases from J, the junction contained 10 bases not matched to a gene. This CDR3 is built from 17 residues. Looked up from germline, CDR1 is LGHNA and CDR2 is YNFKEQ. In DNA, the CDR3 is TGTGCCAGCAGCCCGACGGCGGGGGGGCGTATCACCGGGGAGCTGTTTTTT. Translating it yields CASSPTAGGRITGELFF.

The chain employs TRBV14 and TRBJ2-5; possible D gene TRBD1, 6 bases. The germline gives CDR1 SGHDN, CDR2 FVKESK. The CDR3 sequence is 16 residues long. V dropped 2 bases and J dropped 4 bases, with 17 bases sitting between them. CDR3 sequence reads: CASSQWEGGSAETQYF. The CDR3 DNA sequence: TGTGCCAGCAGCCAATGGGAAGGGGGTTCGGCAGAGACCCAGTACTTC. The variable domain in full, with the rest retrieved from reference TRBV14 and TRBJ2-5, is EAGVTQFPSHSVIEKGQTVTLRCDPISGHDNLYWYRRVMGKEIKFLLHFVKESKQDESGMPNNRFLAERTGGTYSTLKVQPAELEDSGVYFCASSQWEGGSAETQYFGPGTRLLVL.

The chain's CDR3 is CASSLGREQYF. CDR3 DNA: TGTGCCAGCAGCTTAGGCAGAGAGCAGTACTTC. V gene TRBV7-9 combines with J gene TRBJ2-5; D not resolved. From germline, CDR1 is SEHNR and CDR2 FQNEAQ (reference sequence). The CDR3 is 11 amino acids. Trimming took off 1 base at V and 11 bases at J, with 8 bases between the two ends.

The chain recombines TRBV7-9 with TRBJ2-2; the match to TRBD1 covers 9 bases. Germline V gene lookup returns CDR1 SEHNR and CDR2 FQNEAQ (reference sequence). With 4 bases clipped from V and 5 bases from J, the junction kept 5 bases outside the gene matches. CDR3 length equals 15 residues. In DNA form, the CDR3 reads TGTGCCAGCAGCTACGGGGACAGGGATACCGGGGAGCTGTTTTTT. Translating it yields CASSYGDRDTGELFF.

This chain connects TRBV3-1 (or the pseudogene TRBV3-2) to TRBJ2-7; D is unclear. Germline lookup yields CDR1 LGHDT and CDR2 YNNKEL (reference sequence). V lost 1 base, J lost 5 bases, and 6 bases lay in between. The CDR3 consists of 12 residues. CDR3 sequence reads: CASSQARNEQYF. CDR3 nucleotides: TGTGCCAGCAGCCAAGCAAGGAACGAGCAGTACTTC.

V and J are TRBV6-2 or TRBV6-3 and TRBJ2-6; TRBD2 agrees at 7 bases. The CDR3 runs 15 residues. The germline gives CDR1 MNHEY, CDR2 SVGEGT. V dropped 5 bases and J dropped 2; count of bases not matched to a gene: 3. The CDR3 coding sequence is TGTGCCAGCAGTCTGGGAGGGACTGGGGCCAACGTCCTGACTTTC. Translating it yields CASSLGGTGANVLTF.

The gene calls are TRBV2 and TRBJ1-2; D uncertain. The CDR3 sequence is 13 residues long. CDR1 is SNHLY, CDR2 FYNNEI, per germline. V was cut by 8 bases and J by 4 bases, with 14 bases left in between. The CDR3 sequence: CASGGRTTYGYTF. CDR3 nucleotides: TGTGCCAGCGGCGGCAGGACCACCTATGGCTACACCTTC.

V is TRBV4-3 and J is TRBJ2-1; 8 bases line up with TRBD2. CDR3 length: 16 amino acids. The germline V gene has CDR1 LGHNA and CDR2 YSLEER. The ends lost 4 bases at V and 8 bases at J; junction bases unmatched: 13. DNA of the CDR3: TGCGCCAGCAGCCGAGGTGTAACGGGGGGGCTTGATGAGCAGTTCTTC. Protein sequence: CASSRGVTGGLDEQFF.

The chain carries TRBV27 and TRBJ1-2; D call uncertain. Germline CDR1 and CDR2: MNHEY and SMNVEV (reference sequence). There are 15 residues in the CDR3. The V end was cut by 1 base, the J end by 0 bases, with 9 bases between. The CDR3 reads CASSLYPQTNYGYTF. In nucleotides, the CDR3 is TGTGCCAGCAGTTTATACCCGCAGACTAACTATGGCTACACCTTC.

V usage is TRBV6-6 and J usage is TRBJ1-1; possible D gene TRBD1, 5 bases. The V gene's germline CDR1 is MNHNY and CDR2 SVGAGI (reference sequence). V was clipped by 2 bases and J by 0 bases, with 10 bases between them. CDR3 length: 15 residues. The CDR3 sequence: CASSYLGRLNTEAFF. CDR3 DNA sequence: TGTGCCAGCAGTTACCTGGGACGGCTGAACACTGAAGCTTTCTTT.

The CDR3 nucleotides are TGTGCCAGCAGTAGGACAGGGGGCGCGGGGAACACTGAAGCTTTCTTT. Encoded protein: CASSRTGGAGNTEAFF. The chain uses TRBV2 and TRBJ1-1; 11 positions agree with TRBD1. V trimming: 5 bases; J trimming: 1 base; junction bases outside the gene matches: 6. CDR3 size: 16 residues. CDR1 is SNHLY and CDR2 is FYNNEI in the germline V gene.

The chain links TRBV7-8 to TRBJ1-2; 7 bases are a match to TRBD1. V lost 5 bases, J lost 10 bases, and 7 bases stayed unmatched. The CDR3 is 12 residues long. The germline V gene has CDR1 SGHVS and CDR2 FQNEAQ. CDR3 sequence: CASSPRQGSYTF. The CDR3 DNA follows: TGTGCCAGCAGCCCCCGACAGGGATCCTACACCTTC.